The 16 T cell receptor beta chains presented below share a single source sample, sequenced in a study of PD-L1 blockade in urothelial cancer. Sequencing used immunoSEQ multiplex PCR; TCRdb keeps in-frame clones, though not all of them. Of about 45,000 clones listed, approximately 90% were seen once; the top ten hold roughly 3.9%. The specimen was PBMCs, collected around atezolizumab (anti-PD-L1) treatment. These receptors were taken from an older man with urothelial cancer.

V is TRBV9 and J is TRBJ1-2; possibly TRBD1 for D (6 bases). This CDR3 comprises 14 residues. Trimming removed 3 bases at V and 4 bases at J, with 13 bases between. Germline V gene lookup returns CDR1 SGDLS and CDR2 YYNGEE. The CDR3 DNA reads as TGTGCCAGCAGCGAGGGGGAGGGGGGCTATGGCTACACCTTC. Protein sequence: CASSEGEGGYGYTF.

The chain has TRBV2 and TRBJ2-1; D call uncertain. Trimming removed 2 bases from V and 6 bases from J, with 5 bases in between. This CDR3 has 12 residues. Germline CDR1 SNHLY, CDR2 FYNNEI. CDR3 protein: CASSEQSNEQFF. The CDR3 DNA reads TGTGCCAGCAGTGAACAGTCCAATGAGCAGTTCTTC.

This chain links TRBV4-2 with TRBJ1-3; 10 nucleotides align to TRBD1. The CDR3 is 17 residues long. Trimming at V came to 4 bases and at J to 1 base, leaving 7 bases not matched to a gene. Germline loops: CDR1 LGHNA, CDR2 YNFKEQ. This chain's CDR3 is CASSPGTGAESGNTIYF. The CDR3 nucleotides read TGTGCCAGCAGCCCCGGGACAGGGGCAGAGTCTGGAAACACCATATATTTT.

The rearrangement joins TRBV10-2 to TRBJ1-4, with TRBD1 identical over 9 bases. Germline V gives CDR1 WSHSY, CDR2 SAAADI. Germline trimming cut 9 bases from V and 13 bases from J; bases unmatched to any gene: 9. The CDR3 is 12 residues long. The DNA for the CDR3 is TGCGCCAGTGCCTCCGGGACAGGGTTACTGTTTTTT. Encoded protein: CASASGTGLLFF.

J is TRBJ1-2 and V is TRBV11-2, with a weak D call TRBD1 (6 bases). Per germline, CDR1 SGHAT and CDR2 FQNNGV. This CDR3 has 13 residues. Trimming stripped 1 base from V and 3 bases from J, with 6 bases between. The CDR3 here is CASSLAGDYGYTF. CDR3 sequence (DNA): TGTGCCAGCAGCTTAGCAGGGGACTATGGCTACACCTTC. Complete variable domain (other parts from reference TRBV11-2 and TRBJ1-2): EAGVAQSPRYKIIEKRQSVAFWCNPISGHATLYWYQQILGQGPKLLIQFQNNGVVDDSQLPKDRFSAERLKGVDSTLKIQPAKLEDSAVYLCASSLAGDYGYTFGSGTRLTVV.

The genes are TRBV5-1 and TRBJ1-1; D gene ambiguous. In germline, CDR1 is SGHRS, CDR2 YFSETQ. The CDR3 contains 16 residues. Trimming shortened V by 0 bases and J by 1 base, and 13 bases separated the two germline ends. Here the CDR3 DNA reads TGCGCCAGCAGCTTGGAATGGGTTAGCGCGAACACTGAAGCTTTCTTT. Protein product: CASSLEWVSANTEAFF.

The genes are TRBV7-2 and TRBJ2-3; 9 bases match TRBD2. With V trimmed by 0 bases and J by 4 bases, 2 bases remained unmatched. The CDR3 sequence is 15 residues long. CDR1 SGHTA and CDR2 FQGNSA come from the germline V gene. This chain's CDR3 is CASSLARLAADTQYF. The CDR3 DNA reads TGTGCCAGCAGCTTAGCTAGACTAGCGGCAGATACGCAGTATTTT. The full variable domain, rest sourced from reference TRBV7-2 and TRBJ2-3, is GAGVSQSPSNKVTEKGKDVELRCDPISGHTALYWYRQSLGQGLEFLIYFQGNSAPDKSGLPSDRFSAERTGGSVSTLTIQRTQQEDSAVYLCASSLARLAADTQYFGPGTRLTVL.

In this sample, this clone turned up once. The V and J genes are TRBV27 and TRBJ2-5; TRBD2 agrees at 8 bases. Germline-derived CDR1 and CDR2 are MNHEY and SMNVEV (reference sequence). The V gene end was trimmed by 1 base and the J gene end by 3 bases; junction bases not matched to a gene: 7. The CDR3 runs to 16 residues. The CDR3 DNA is TGTGCCAGCAGTTTATTAGCGGGACTAGGGAAAGAGACCCAGTACTTC. Encoded protein: CASSLLAGLGKETQYF.

The V gene is TRBV18, the J gene TRBJ2-3; maybe TRBD2 (7 bases). The V gene lost 2 bases and the J gene lost 10 bases, with 13 bases spanning the gap. CDR1 is KGHSH, CDR2 LQKENI, per germline. This CDR3 is 13 amino acids long. The CDR3 region is CASSPDQGRAQYF. CDR3 in DNA: TGTGCCAGCTCACCAGATCAGGGGAGGGCGCAGTATTTT.

The chain couples TRBV7-9 to TRBJ2-7; 12 bases are a match to TRBD2. The CDR3 totals 17 residues. Per the germline V gene, CDR1 is SEHNR and CDR2 is FQNEAQ (reference sequence). V trimming: 0 bases; J trimming: 3 bases; junction bases outside the gene matches: 6. The CDR3 sequence is CASSLARTSGTHYEQYF. As DNA, the CDR3 is TGTGCCAGCAGCTTAGCTAGGACTAGCGGGACCCACTACGAGCAGTACTTC.

This chain links TRBV2 with TRBJ1-2, with TRBD1 as a possible D gene (6 bases). The CDR3 loop spans 17 amino acids. The V end lost 0 bases, the J end lost 0 bases, and 14 bases lay between the germline ends. CDR1 is SNHLY, CDR2 FYNNEI, per germline. CDR3 region: CASSEAAWTASNYGYTF. The CDR3 nucleotides read TGTGCCAGCAGTGAAGCGGCCTGGACAGCCTCTAACTATGGCTACACCTTC. The full variable domain, in which reference TRBV2 and TRBJ1-2 provide the parts outside the CDR3, is EPEVTQTPSHQVTQMGQEVILRCVPISNHLYFYWYRQILGQKVEFLVSFYNNEISEKSEIFDDQFSVERPDGSNFTLKIRSTKLEDSAMYFCASSEAAWTASNYGYTFGSGTRLTVV.

This chain uses TRBV2 with TRBJ2-3; 14 bases are a match to TRBD2. Trimming took 5 bases from V and 3 from J; bases not matched to a gene: 7. The germline V gene encodes CDR1 SNHLY and CDR2 FYNNEI. There are 17 residues in the CDR3. CDR3 DNA: TGTGCCAGCAGTTTTGGGACTAGCGGGAGTGGAACAGATACGCAGTATTTT. Translated, it gives CASSFGTSGSGTDTQYF.

V and J are TRBV11-3 and TRBJ2-3; 16 bases are a match to TRBD2. The CDR3 length is 17 residues. The germline V gene encodes CDR1 SGHNT and CDR2 YENEEA. Unmatched junction bases numbered 3, after V lost 4 bases and J lost 2 bases. The CDR3 DNA reads TGTGCCAGCAGCTCGGGACTAGCGGGAGGGCCCACAGATACGCAGTATTTT. Translated: CASSSGLAGGPTDTQYF.

This sequence joins TRBV9 and TRBJ2-1; 9 nucleotides match TRBD1. V gave up 4 bases and J gave up 7 bases; unmatched junction bases: 6. Germline CDR1 SGDLS, CDR2 YYNGEE. The CDR3 length is 14 residues. Here the CDR3 reads CASSPQTGGNEQFF. The CDR3 DNA reads as TGTGCCAGCAGCCCTCAGACAGGGGGTAATGAGCAGTTCTTC.

This clone was observed a handful of times. J is TRBJ1-2 and V is TRBV19, with D hard to call. Germline CDR1 is LNHDA and CDR2 is SQIVND (reference sequence). The CDR3 contains 14 residues. The V end lost 5 bases, the J end lost 1 base, and 11 bases lay between the germline ends. CDR3 nucleotides: TGTGCCAGTAGTTTGGCGGCCGGTAACTATGGCTACACCTTC. Amino acid sequence: CASSLAAGNYGYTF.

J is TRBJ2-1 and V is TRBV18; D call uncertain. Germline V lookup: CDR1 KGHSH, CDR2 LQKENI. CDR3 length equals 13 residues. The ends were cut back, 1 base at V and 5 bases at J, with 6 bases in the middle. The DNA of the CDR3 is TGTGCCAGCTCACCACGGAGAGACAATGAGCAGTTCTTC. As protein: CASSPRRDNEQFF.